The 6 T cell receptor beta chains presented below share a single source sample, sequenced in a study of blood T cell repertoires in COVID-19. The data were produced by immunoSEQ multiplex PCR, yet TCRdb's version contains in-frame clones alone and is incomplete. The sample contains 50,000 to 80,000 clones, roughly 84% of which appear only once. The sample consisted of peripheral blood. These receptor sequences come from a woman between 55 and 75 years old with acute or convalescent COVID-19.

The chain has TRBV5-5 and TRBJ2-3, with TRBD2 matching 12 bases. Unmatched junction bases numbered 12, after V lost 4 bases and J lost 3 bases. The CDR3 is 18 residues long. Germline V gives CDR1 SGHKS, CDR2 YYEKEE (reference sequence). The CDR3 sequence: CASSPTGLAGGHTDTQYF. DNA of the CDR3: TGTGCCAGCAGCCCCACCGGGCTAGCGGGGGGGCATACAGATACGCAGTATTTT.

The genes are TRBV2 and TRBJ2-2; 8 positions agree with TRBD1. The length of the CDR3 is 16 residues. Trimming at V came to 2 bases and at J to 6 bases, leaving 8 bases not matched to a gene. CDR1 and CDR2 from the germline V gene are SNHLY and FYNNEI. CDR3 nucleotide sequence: TGTGCCAGCAGTGAAAAGGACAGGGTCCGAGCCGGGGAGCTGTTTTTT. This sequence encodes CASSEKDRVRAGELFF.

Here the CDR3 reads CATSRDPQGSTEAFF. CDR3 sequence (DNA): TGTGCCACCAGCAGAGATCCCCAGGGTAGCACTGAAGCTTTCTTT. The chain uses TRBV15 and TRBJ1-1; D may be TRBD1 (5 bases). The CDR3 has 15 amino acids. CDR1 and CDR2 (germline): LNHNV, YYDKDF (reference sequence). Between the trimmed V and J ends, which lost 0 bases and 4 bases, there was a span of 12 bases.

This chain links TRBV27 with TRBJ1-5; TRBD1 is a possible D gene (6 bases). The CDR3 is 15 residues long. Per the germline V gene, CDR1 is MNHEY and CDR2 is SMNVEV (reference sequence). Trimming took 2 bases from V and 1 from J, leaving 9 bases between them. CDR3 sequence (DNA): TGTGCCAGCAGTTTACGGGGGGCGAGCAATCAGCCCCAGCATTTT. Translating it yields CASSLRGASNQPQHF.

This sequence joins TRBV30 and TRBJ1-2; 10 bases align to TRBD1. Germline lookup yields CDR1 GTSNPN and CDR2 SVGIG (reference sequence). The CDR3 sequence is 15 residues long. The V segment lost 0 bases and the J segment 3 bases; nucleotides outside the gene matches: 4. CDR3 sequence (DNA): TGTGCCTGGAGTGTTGCTGGACAGGGGGACTATGGCTACACCTTC. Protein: CAWSVAGQGDYGYTF.

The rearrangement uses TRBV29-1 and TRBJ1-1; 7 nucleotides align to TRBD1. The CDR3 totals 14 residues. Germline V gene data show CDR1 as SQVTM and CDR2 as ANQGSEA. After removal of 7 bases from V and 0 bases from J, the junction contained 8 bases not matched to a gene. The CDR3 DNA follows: TGCAGCGCCCCGCCGACAGGGCTGAACACTGAAGCTTTCTTT. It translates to CSAPPTGLNTEAFF.